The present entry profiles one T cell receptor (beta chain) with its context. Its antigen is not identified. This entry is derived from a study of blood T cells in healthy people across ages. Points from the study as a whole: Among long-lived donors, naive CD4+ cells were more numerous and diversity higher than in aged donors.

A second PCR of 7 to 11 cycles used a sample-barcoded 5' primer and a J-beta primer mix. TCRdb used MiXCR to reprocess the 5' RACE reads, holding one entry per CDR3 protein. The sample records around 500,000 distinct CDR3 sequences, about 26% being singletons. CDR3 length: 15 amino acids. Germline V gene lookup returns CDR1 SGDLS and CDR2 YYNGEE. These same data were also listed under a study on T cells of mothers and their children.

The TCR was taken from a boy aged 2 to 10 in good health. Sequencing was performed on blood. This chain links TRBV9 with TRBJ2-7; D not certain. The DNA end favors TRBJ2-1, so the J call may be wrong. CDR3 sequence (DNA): TGTGCCAGCAGCGTATACGGGCGTCCCTACAATGAGCAGTTCTTC. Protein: CASSVYGRPYNEQFF.